This TCR beta chain is from a study of T cells in Graves' hyperthyroidism and ophthalmopathy. From approximately 9.3 ml of fresh peripheral blood, PBMCs were isolated. Amplified regions were TCR beta CDR3 sequences from RNA transcripts. The HTBI primer set drove a first-round RT-PCR of the TCR CDR3. From the multiplex PCR reads, TCRdb called clonotypes with MiXCR, one entry per CDR3 protein. The sample includes about 640,000 distinct CDR3 sequences, around 20% of them seen just once. The table lists this clonotype with many counts. Germline V gene sequence: CDR1 MNHNS, CDR2 SASEGT. The CDR3 extends over 14 amino acids. With 2 bases removed from V and 1 base from J, the gap between germline ends came to 8 bases.

The rearrangement links TRBV6-1 to TRBJ1-1, with D hard to call. The receptor was isolated from a man between 25 and 39 years old with Graves' ophthalmopathy. The sample consisted of blood. CDR3 bases: TGTGCCAGCAGTGAAAATGTACCGAACACTGAAGCTTTCTTT. This encodes CASSENVPNTEAFF.